The sequence of this TCR beta chain was determined in a study of early T cells in non-severe SARS-CoV-2 infection (dated by TCRdb to about 2021). As for the study more broadly: Because TCR sequencing was done on bulk RNA from unsorted whole blood, the alpha and beta chains could not be paired.

The research as a whole found: VDJdb matching was skewed toward anti-spike CD8 responses and likely underestimated virus-specific expansions by missing private and CD4 specificities.

This clonotype was observed a few times. The specificity of this receptor is unknown. No quality values exist for individual bases; no much larger clone is one base distant. A case-control design nested within a healthcare worker cohort in London, UK, was used, with weekly nasopharyngeal swab PCR tests and blood sampling performed. Healthcare workers were recruited between 23 and 31 March 2020, during the week of the UK lockdown, and were followed weekly for up to roughly 15 weeks. Cut back by 5 bases and 3 bases, the V and J ends lie 16 bases apart. CDR1 and CDR2 are read off the germline V gene as SGHVS and FQNEAQ. Spanning cysteine to phenylalanine, the CDR3 consists of 15 amino acids. Only the CDR3 DNA stays, 45 bases, in frame from base 1. Library prep was done by 5' RACE. TCRdb shows the sequencer as NextSeq 500. To correct for sequencing error and PCR bias, the TCR library protocol tagged individual cDNA molecules with unique molecular identifiers. Both TCR alpha and beta chains were sequenced, and tight co-correlation was observed between alpha and beta sequence abundances in each sample. From the authors' description of their analysis: V gene, J gene and CDR3 annotation of TCR sequences was performed with Decombinator V4. Expanded TCRs were defined as changing significantly between any two time points under a Poisson model with p below 0.0001. TCR abundances were normalised to the total number of TCRs sequenced in each sample and reported as counts per million. MAIT TCRs were defined by TRAV1-2 paired with TRAJ12, TRAJ20 or TRAJ33, and iNKT TCRs by TRAV10 paired with TRAJ18. VDJdb, accessed on 1 November 2021, was searched for TCRs annotated for CMV, EBV and SARS-CoV-2, and TCRs annotated for more than one antigen were excluded. The raw public data were reprocessed by TCRdb itself: fastp quality trimming at Q25, MiXCR clonotype calling, in-frame beta chains only. A single entry per CDR3 protein holds the most common genes and DNA from its merged rows. The V and J calls were not made by the authors but by TCRdb's processing. Here the sample has some 22,000 distinct CDR3 sequences; approximately 5% occur a single time. The ten largest clones add up to around 4.5% of the sample.

The rearrangement combines TRBV7-8 with TRBJ1-1; the D gene is perhaps TRBD1, from 6 matching bases. This TCR was sampled from an adult who was a healthcare worker with PCR-confirmed SARS-CoV-2 infection or an uninfected control (not recorded which). The sample taken for sequencing was whole blood. The CDR3 in this case is CASSPGGEWHTEAFF. The DNA sequence is TGTGCCAGCAGCCCGGGGGGCGAATGGCACACTGAAGCTTTCTTT. The reference TRBV7-8 and TRBJ1-1 proteins fill in what lies around the CDR3, so the full variable domain reads GAGVSQSPRYKVAKRGQDVALRCDPISGHVSLFWYQQALGQGPEFLTYFQNEAQLDKSGLPSDRFFAERPEGSVSTLKIQRTQQEDSAVYLCASSPGGEWHTEAFFGQGTRLTVV.